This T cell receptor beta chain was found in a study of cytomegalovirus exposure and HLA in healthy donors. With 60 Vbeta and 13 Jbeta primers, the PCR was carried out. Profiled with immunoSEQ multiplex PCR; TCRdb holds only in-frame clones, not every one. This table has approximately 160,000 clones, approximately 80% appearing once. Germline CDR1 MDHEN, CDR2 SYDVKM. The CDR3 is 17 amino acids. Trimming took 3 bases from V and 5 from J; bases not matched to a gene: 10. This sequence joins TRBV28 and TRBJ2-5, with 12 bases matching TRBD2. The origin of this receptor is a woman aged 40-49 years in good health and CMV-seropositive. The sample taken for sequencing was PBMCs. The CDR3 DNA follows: TGTGCCAGCAGTTTGGGTACTGGACTAGCGGGGTGGGAGACCCAGTACTTC. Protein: CASSLGTGLAGWETQYF. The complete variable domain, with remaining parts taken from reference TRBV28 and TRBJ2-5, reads DVKVTQSSRYLVKRTGEKVFLECVQDMDHENMFWYRQDPGLGLRLIYFSYDVKMKEKGDIPEGYSVSREKKERFSLILESASTNQTSMYLCASSLGTGLAGWETQYFGPGTRLLVL.